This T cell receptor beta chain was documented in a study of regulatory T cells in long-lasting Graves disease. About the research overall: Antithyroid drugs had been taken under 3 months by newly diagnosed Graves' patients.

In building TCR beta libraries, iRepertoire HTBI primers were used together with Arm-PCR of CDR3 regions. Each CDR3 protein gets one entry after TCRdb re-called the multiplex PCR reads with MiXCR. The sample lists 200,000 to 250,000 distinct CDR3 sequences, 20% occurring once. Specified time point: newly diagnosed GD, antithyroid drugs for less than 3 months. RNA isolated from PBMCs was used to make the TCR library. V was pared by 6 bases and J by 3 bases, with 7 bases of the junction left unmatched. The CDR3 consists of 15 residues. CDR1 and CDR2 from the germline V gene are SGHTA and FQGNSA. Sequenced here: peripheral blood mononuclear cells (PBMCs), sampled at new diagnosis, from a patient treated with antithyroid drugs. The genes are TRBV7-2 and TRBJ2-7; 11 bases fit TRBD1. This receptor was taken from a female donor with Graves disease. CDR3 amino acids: CASRGSGTGGYEQYF. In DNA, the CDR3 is TGTGCCAGCAGGGGGTCCGGGACAGGGGGCTACGAGCAGTACTTC.